Included here is one TCR beta chain sequence, with context. The CDR3 length is 13 residues. Trimming cost V 5 bases and J 1 base, with 8 bases left between them. Per germline, CDR1 SGHAT and CDR2 FQDESV (reference sequence). Researchers sequenced unsorted PBMC DNA using ten immunoSEQ deep assay plates. Authors' data handling: Quality scores were absent from the junction-only immunoSEQ sequences, so filtering differed. TCRdb keeps only in-frame clones here, not all; method: immunoSEQ multiplex PCR. Clonal size and the V and J genes are those of that table, whereas D and trimming came from the DNA. The table records 450,000 to 500,000 clones, 60% to 80% of them present only once. This record comes from a study of shared clonotypes between healthy human individuals. Overall study context: Donor ages ranged 18 to 49 years: a couple of women, three men.

Sequences were obtained from PBMCs. The TCR originated in a woman aged 40-49 years in good health. Some clones in this sample may be carry-over from other donors' samples. The chain joins TRBV11-1 to TRBJ1-2, with a tentative D call TRBD1 (5 bases). The CDR3 sequence is CASSEQVNYGYTF. The CDR3, as DNA: TGTGCCAGCAGCGAACAGGTTAACTATGGCTACACCTTC.